This entry lists 23 T cell receptor beta chains sequenced from one sample in a study of shared clonotypes between healthy human individuals. TCRdb's table, derived via immunoSEQ multiplex PCR, lists solely in-frame clones and lacks some. Among under 2,500,000 clones listed, approximately 96% were seen once. The sample taken for sequencing was naive CD4+ T cells sorted from blood. As for subset: CD45RA+ positively selected. These TCRs come from a man between 18 and 29 years old in good health.

The V call is TRBV6-5, the J call TRBJ1-6; D remains unclear. V was cut by 2 bases and J by 7 bases, with 9 bases left in between. This CDR3 spans 14 amino acids. Germline V gene data show CDR1 as MNHEY and CDR2 as SVGAGI. The CDR3 sequence is CASSYGRLNSPLHF. The DNA of the CDR3 is TGTGCCAGCAGTTACGGCAGGTTGAATTCACCCCTCCACTTT.

The chain has TRBV5-1 and TRBJ2-7, with TRBD1 identical over 9 bases. The CDR3 is 16 amino acids. Germline lookup yields CDR1 SGHRS and CDR2 YFSETQ. The V gene end was trimmed by 2 bases and the J gene end by 1 base; junction bases not matched to a gene: 7. CDR3 residues: CASSFFDGTGSYEQYF. The CDR3 DNA is TGCGCCAGCAGCTTTTTTGACGGGACAGGGTCCTACGAGCAGTACTTC.

The chain recombines TRBV10-3 with TRBJ2-1, with D possibly matching TRBD2 (5 bases). Trimming stripped 10 bases from V and 12 bases from J, with 16 bases between. This CDR3 spans 11 amino acids. Germline V gene sequence: CDR1 ENHRY, CDR2 SYGVKD. CDR3 loop: CATSLGDRQFF. DNA of the CDR3: TGTGCCACCTCCCTGGGAGATAGGCAGTTCTTC.

J is TRBJ2-7 and V is TRBV6-4; 8 nucleotides line up with TRBD1. Germline-derived CDR1 and CDR2 are MRHNA and SNTAGT. CDR3 size: 13 residues. V gave up 1 base and J gave up 6 bases; unmatched junction bases: 2. The CDR3 DNA reads TGTGCCAGCAGTGACTATACAGGGGGCGAGCAGTACTTC. Translating gives CASSDYTGGEQYF.

The chain carries TRBV7-9 and TRBJ1-1; no definite D call. V lost 2 bases, J lost 3 bases, and 13 bases lay in between. CDR3 length: 15 amino acids. Germline assignment: CDR1 SEHNR and CDR2 FQNEAQ (reference sequence). CDR3 coding DNA: TGTGCCAGCAGCTTAATCAGGAAGCCGGACACTGAAGCTTTCTTT. Translation gives CASSLIRKPDTEAFF.

Details on this clone: The same CDR3 is also encoded by other DNA sequences in this sample. The chain is built from TRBV5-1 and TRBJ1-1; 7 nucleotides line up with TRBD1. Trimming at V came to 4 bases and at J to 2 bases, leaving 5 bases not matched to a gene. CDR3 length equals 14 residues. Germline V gene sequence: CDR1 SGHRS, CDR2 YFSETQ. The CDR3 reads CASSGGTANTEAFF. The CDR3 bases are TGCGCCAGCAGCGGAGGGACAGCAAACACTGAAGCTTTCTTT. The complete variable domain, with remaining parts taken from reference TRBV5-1 and TRBJ1-1, reads KAGVTQTPRYLIKTRGQQVTLSCSPISGHRSVSWYQQTPGQGLQFLFEYFSETQRNKGNFPGRFSGRQFSNSRSEMNVSTLELGDSALYLCASSGGTANTEAFFGQGTRLTVV.

The rearrangement uses TRBV11-3 and TRBJ1-2; maybe TRBD1 (5 bases). V lost 4 bases and J 8 bases, leaving 14 bases between the germline ends. Germline V CDR1 and CDR2: SGHNT, YENEEA. The CDR3 is made up of 13 amino acids. The CDR3 reads CASSSRTGEGYTF. The DNA for the CDR3 is TGTGCCAGCAGCTCCCGGACGGGGGAGGGCTACACCTTC.

The chain joins TRBV4-3 to TRBJ2-5; 8 bases are shared with TRBD2. The ends lost 0 bases at V and 5 bases at J; junction bases unmatched: 5. This CDR3 is 15 amino acids long. Per the germline V gene, CDR1 is LGHNA and CDR2 is YSLEER. CDR3 amino acids: CASSQEIAGYETQYF. CDR3 DNA sequence: TGCGCCAGCAGCCAAGAGATAGCGGGATATGAGACCCAGTACTTC.

This sequence joins TRBV7-2 and TRBJ2-5; D unresolved. The CDR3 runs 14 residues. The germline V gene encodes CDR1 SGHTA and CDR2 FQGNSA. Trimming shortened V by 5 bases and J by 4 bases, and 14 bases separated the two germline ends. The CDR3 DNA is TGTGCCAGCAGCCCTGGGATATTCCCAGAGACCCAGTACTTC. It specifies CASSPGIFPETQYF.

This chain uses TRBV11-2 with TRBJ1-1; 8 nucleotides line up with TRBD1. The CDR3 length is 17 residues. Germline-derived CDR1 and CDR2 are SGHAT and FQNNGV. V shed 5 bases, J shed 0 bases, and the junction held 11 bases outside the gene matches. This CDR3 reads CASSLNAGQAVNTEAFF. For the CDR3, the DNA is TGTGCCAGCAGCCTAAACGCGGGACAGGCTGTGAACACTGAAGCTTTCTTT.

This chain uses TRBV6-5 with TRBJ2-7; D is uncertain. Germline V lookup: CDR1 MNHEY, CDR2 SVGAGI. The CDR3 loop spans 13 amino acids. Trimming took 6 bases from V and 6 from J, leaving 15 bases between them. Here the CDR3 reads CASRKSDQGEQYF. The CDR3 nucleotides read TGTGCCAGCAGAAAAAGTGATCAAGGCGAGCAGTACTTC.

On this clone itself: Other nucleotide sequences in the sample specify the same CDR3. The genes are TRBV5-1 and TRBJ2-1, with 8 bases fitting TRBD2. This CDR3 contains 15 residues. The junction had 2 bases not matched to a gene; V was cut back by 0 bases and J by 3 bases. The germline CDR1 and CDR2 sequences are SGHRS and YFSETQ. This CDR3 is CASSLAAGGYNEQFF. The CDR3 coding sequence is TGCGCCAGCAGCTTGGCCGCGGGGGGCTACAATGAGCAGTTCTTC.

The genes are TRBV2 and TRBJ2-7, with D unclear. CDR3 size: 12 residues. Trimming stripped 7 bases from V and 0 bases from J, with 7 bases between. Germline V gives CDR1 SNHLY, CDR2 FYNNEI. CDR3 sequence: CASMPDSYEQYF. CDR3 in DNA: TGTGCCAGCATGCCGGACTCCTACGAGCAGTACTTC.

The chain carries TRBV18 and TRBJ2-3; tentative D call: TRBD1 (5 bases). CDR3 length: 16 amino acids. In germline, CDR1 is KGHSH, CDR2 LQKENI. V was pared by 1 base and J by 1 base, with 12 bases between. CDR3: CASSPLQGSGTDTQYF. For the CDR3, the DNA is TGTGCCAGCTCACCACTGCAGGGAAGTGGCACAGATACGCAGTATTTT. The whole variable domain, remainder taken from reference TRBV18 and TRBJ2-3, is NAGVMQNPRHLVRRRGQEARLRCSPMKGHSHVYWYRQLPEEGLKFMVYLQKENIIDESGMPKERFSAEFPKEGPSILRIQQVVRGDSAAYFCASSPLQGSGTDTQYFGPGTRLTVL.

V usage is TRBV6-6 and J usage is TRBJ1-2; possibly TRBD1 for D (5 bases). The germline V gene has CDR1 MNHNY and CDR2 SVGAGI (reference sequence). The CDR3 runs to 16 residues. Trimming took 2 bases from V and 1 from J, leaving 14 bases between them. The CDR3 DNA reads as TGTGCCAGCAGTTACGTTTTTGGGGGGAATAACTATGGCTACACCTTC. It codes for CASSYVFGGNNYGYTF.

The chain recombines TRBV4-2 with TRBJ1-1; maybe TRBD1 (5 bases). CDR1 is LGHNA and CDR2 is YNFKEQ in the germline V gene. The CDR3 length is 16 residues. The germline V and J ends were trimmed by 4 bases and 3 bases, with 18 bases remaining between them. The CDR3 is CASSPEAGRGDTEAFF. In DNA form, the CDR3 reads TGTGCCAGCAGCCCTGAAGCAGGCCGAGGGGACACTGAAGCTTTCTTT.

V usage is TRBV2 and J usage is TRBJ1-4; no clear D gene. This CDR3 spans 14 amino acids. Germline CDR1 and CDR2: SNHLY and FYNNEI. With 2 bases removed from V and 8 bases from J, the gap between germline ends came to 12 bases. CDR3 loop: CASSEISVQEKLFF. DNA of the CDR3: TGTGCCAGCAGTGAAATAAGTGTGCAGGAAAAACTGTTTTTT. Full variable domain (remainder filled in from reference TRBV2 and TRBJ1-4): EPEVTQTPSHQVTQMGQEVILRCVPISNHLYFYWYRQILGQKVEFLVSFYNNEISEKSEIFDDQFSVERPDGSNFTLKIRSTKLEDSAMYFCASSEISVQEKLFFGSGTQLSVL.

About this clone: The identical CDR3 is also encoded by other nucleotide sequences in the sample. The chain carries TRBV7-9 and TRBJ1-3; D gene ambiguous. The ends were cut back, 1 base at V and 0 bases at J, with 4 bases in the middle. CDR1 and CDR2 (germline): SEHNR, FQNEAQ (reference sequence). CDR3 size: 14 residues. CDR3 residues: CASSLEGSGNTIYF. CDR3 nucleotides: TGTGCCAGCAGCTTAGAGGGCTCTGGAAACACCATATATTTT.

The rearrangement links TRBV18 to TRBJ2-7; maybe TRBD2 (5 bases). The CDR3 spans 15 residues. CDR1 is KGHSH and CDR2 is LQKENI in the germline V gene. V shed 3 bases and J shed 1 base, with 13 bases lying between them. CDR3 in amino acids: CASSPRGIGSYEQYF. The CDR3 nucleotides read TGTGCCAGCTCACCCCGAGGGATAGGGTCCTACGAGCAGTACTTC.

This clone appeared once. The chain joins TRBV6-6 to TRBJ1-1; D uncertain. Germline CDR1 is MNHNY and CDR2 is SVGAGI (reference sequence). V was trimmed by 3 bases and J by 2 bases, leaving 16 bases between them. There are 16 residues in the CDR3. The CDR3 sequence is CASSYTLGGGNTEAFF. The DNA of the CDR3 is TGTGCCAGCAGTTATACCCTCGGAGGAGGAAACACTGAAGCTTTCTTT.

The chain has TRBV11-1 and TRBJ2-2, with D possibly being TRBD1 (6 bases). V was trimmed by 5 bases and J by 5 bases, leaving 18 bases between them. The CDR3 sequence is 16 residues long. The germline CDR1 and CDR2 sequences are SGHAT and FQDESV (reference sequence). DNA of the CDR3: TGTGCCAGCAGCCCCCGGGACAACGTTAGGACCGGGGAGCTGTTTTTT. It translates to CASSPRDNVRTGELFF. Drawing the rest from reference TRBV11-1 and TRBJ2-2, the complete variable domain is EAEVAQSPRYKITEKSQAVAFWCDPISGHATLYWYRQILGQGPELLVQFQDESVVDDSQLPKDRFSAERLKGVDSTLKIQPAELGDSAMYLCASSPRDNVRTGELFFGEGSRLTVL.

The chain couples TRBV7-9 to TRBJ2-7; 9 bases map to TRBD2. In germline, CDR1 is SEHNR, CDR2 FQNEAQ (reference sequence). The CDR3 loop spans 15 amino acids. V dropped 6 bases and J dropped 4; count of bases not matched to a gene: 10. The CDR3 DNA follows: TGTGCCAGCAGATCAAGCGGGGGGCCGACTTACGAGCAGTACTTC. Translated, it gives CASRSSGGPTYEQYF.

This chain connects TRBV6-1 to TRBJ2-7; maybe TRBD2 (5 bases). Trimming left V 4 bases short and J 3 bases short, with 16 bases between. CDR1 is MNHNS, CDR2 SASEGT, per germline. This CDR3 contains 15 residues. The CDR3 DNA follows: TGTGCCAGCAGTGTCCGGAATGGAGGATACTACGAGCAGTACTTC. It codes for CASSVRNGGYYEQYF.